Below are 9 T cell receptor beta chains sequenced from a single sample in a study of T cell responses to AZD1222 COVID-19 vaccine. Sequencing was performed with immunoSEQ multiplex PCR; in TCRdb, only in-frame clones are kept and a portion is missing. The data show 140,000 to 150,000 clones, 82% seen once. The sample in question was peripheral blood, obtained on day 0 of MenACWY control vaccination. All receptors come from an adult in good health.

The CDR3 DNA reads TGTGCCAGCGGGGACAGGGCGTCCTACGAGCAGTACTTC. Its protein is CASGDRASYEQYF. The V and J genes are TRBV6-5 and TRBJ2-7, with TRBD1 matching 9 bases. This CDR3 is built from 13 residues. Germline loops: CDR1 MNHEY, CDR2 SVGAGI. V dropped 8 bases and J dropped 1; count of bases not matched to a gene: 3.

This sequence joins TRBV7-9 and TRBJ2-7; 8 bases align to TRBD1. The trim removed 6 bases at V and 7 bases at J, leaving 5 bases unmatched. The CDR3 totals 12 residues. Germline CDR1 is SEHNR and CDR2 is FQNEAQ (reference sequence). The CDR3 sequence is CASSSDRGEQYF. Here the CDR3 DNA reads TGTGCCAGCAGTTCCGACAGGGGAGAGCAGTACTTC. The full variable domain, rest sourced from reference TRBV7-9 and TRBJ2-7, is DTGVSQNPRHKITKRGQNVTFRCDPISEHNRLYWYRQTLGQGPEFLTYFQNEAQLEKSRLLSDRFSAERPKGSFSTLEIQRTEQGDSAMYLCASSSDRGEQYFGPGTRLTVT.

The chain couples TRBV28 to TRBJ2-7, with 9 positions matching TRBD1. The CDR3 runs to 13 residues. With 5 bases clipped from V and 4 bases from J, the junction kept 3 bases outside the gene matches. CDR1 MDHEN and CDR2 SYDVKM come from the germline V gene. CDR3 protein: CASSADRGYEQYV. Here the CDR3 DNA reads TGTGCCAGCAGTGCCGACAGGGGGTACGAGCAGTACGTC.

The count of this clone is one. The genes are TRBV2 and TRBJ2-2; TRBD1 matches at 7 bases. With V trimmed by 6 bases and J by 7 bases, 8 bases remained unmatched. Germline V gene lookup returns CDR1 SNHLY and CDR2 FYNNEI. This CDR3 has 14 residues. CDR3 sequence (DNA): TGTGCCAGCAGGCTCACAGGGGCAGTCGGGGAGCTGTTTTTT. Translated, it gives CASRLTGAVGELFF.

The chain carries TRBV12-3 or TRBV12-4 and TRBJ1-5; D might be TRBD1 (6 bases). The CDR3 sequence is 12 residues long. The germline V and J ends were trimmed by 6 bases and 5 bases, with 8 bases remaining between them. The CDR3: CASSNRDQPQHF. CDR3 coding DNA: TGTGCCAGCAGCAACAGGGATCAGCCCCAGCATTTT.

The chain is built from TRBV7-2 and TRBJ1-5; 7 positions agree with TRBD1. J gave up 1 base and V 5 bases, and 5 bases lay outside the gene matches. The CDR3 contains 15 residues. Germline CDR1 SGHTA, CDR2 FQGNSA. The CDR3: CASSEGGASNQPQHF. The CDR3 DNA follows: TGTGCCAGCAGCGAAGGGGGCGCAAGCAATCAGCCCCAGCATTTT.

The sample holds one count of this clone. Here the CDR3 reads CASSLPSGYIIDTQYF. CDR3 DNA sequence: TGTGCCAGCAGCTTGCCTAGCGGGTACATTATAGATACGCAGTATTTT. The gene calls are TRBV11-2 and TRBJ2-3; TRBD2 matches 8 bases. Germline loops: CDR1 SGHAT, CDR2 FQNNGV. The V and J ends lost 3 bases and 5 bases, in that order; junction bases with no gene match: 10. The CDR3 sequence is 16 residues long.

In this sample, this clone turned up a few times. CDR3 DNA sequence: TGTGCCAGCAGTCCAGGGCCTAATTCACCCCTCCACTTT. This codes for CASSPGPNSPLHF. The rearrangement joins TRBV12-3 or TRBV12-4 to TRBJ1-6; TRBD1 is a possible D gene (5 bases). The CDR3 runs to 13 residues. V lost 5 bases and J lost 6, with 8 bases in between.

As for this clone: Being one base from a much bigger clone, this may be a read error. The identical CDR3 is also encoded by other nucleotide sequences in the sample. The chain combines TRBV12-3 or TRBV12-4 with TRBJ2-1, with D hard to call. V was shortened by 4 bases and J by 4 bases, with 2 bases between the two germline ends. The CDR3 loop spans 11 amino acids. The CDR3 bases are TGTGCCAGCAGTTCTTACAATGAGCAGTTCTTC. Translation gives CASSSYNEQFF.